This T cell receptor (beta chain) comes out of a study of cytomegalovirus exposure and HLA in healthy donors. V shed 1 base, J shed 7 bases, and the junction held 5 bases outside the gene matches. The germline gives CDR1 MDHEN, CDR2 SYDVKM. This CDR3 region has 15 residues. The PCR made use of 60 Vbeta and 13 Jbeta primers. Clones were read by immunoSEQ multiplex PCR, and TCRdb kept only the in-frame ones, dropping some. The sample consists of tens of thousands of clones, roughly 74% of them appearing once. About this clone itself: The antigen is not known.

Among the donors, all were healthy bone marrow donors. Whole-study results and caveats: A later analysis associated about 18,000 TCR beta sequences with HLA alleles at a 0.05 false discovery rate. Among the CMV-associated chains, a few were confirmed in vitro as specific for CMV antigens.

The sample was PBMCs. The sequence came from a woman aged 50 to 65 in good health and CMV-seropositive. This sequence joins TRBV28 and TRBJ1-5; 9 bases map to TRBD1. CDR3 DNA sequence: TGTGCCAGCAGTTTATTAGGGACAGGGAAACAGCCCCAGCATTTT. The encoded protein is CASSLLGTGKQPQHF.